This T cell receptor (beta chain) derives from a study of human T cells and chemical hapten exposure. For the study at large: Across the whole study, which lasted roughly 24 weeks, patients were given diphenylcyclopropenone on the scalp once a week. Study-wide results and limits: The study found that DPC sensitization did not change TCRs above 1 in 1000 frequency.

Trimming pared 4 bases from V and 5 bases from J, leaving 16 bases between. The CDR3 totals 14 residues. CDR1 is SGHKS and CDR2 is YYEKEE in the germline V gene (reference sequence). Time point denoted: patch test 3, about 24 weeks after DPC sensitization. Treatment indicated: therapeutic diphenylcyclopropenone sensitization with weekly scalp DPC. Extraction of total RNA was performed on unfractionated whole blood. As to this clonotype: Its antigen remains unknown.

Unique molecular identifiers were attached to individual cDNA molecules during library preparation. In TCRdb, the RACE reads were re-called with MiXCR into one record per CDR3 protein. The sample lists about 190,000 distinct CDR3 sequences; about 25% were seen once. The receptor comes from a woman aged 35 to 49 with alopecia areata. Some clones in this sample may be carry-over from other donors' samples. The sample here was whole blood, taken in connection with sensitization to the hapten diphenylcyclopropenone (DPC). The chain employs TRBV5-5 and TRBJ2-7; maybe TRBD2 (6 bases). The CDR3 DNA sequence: TGTGCCAGCAGCATATACGGGACTCGGGACGAGCAGTACTTC. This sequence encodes CASSIYGTRDEQYF.